These 10 T cell receptor beta chains were all obtained from the same sample, sequenced in a study of T cells in Graves' hyperthyroidism and ophthalmopathy. TCR beta CDR3 region amplification was performed from RNA transcripts. The HTBI set primed first-round TCR CDR3 RT-PCR. TCRdb called the multiplex PCR reads again in MiXCR, with one record for every CDR3 protein. The table includes under 350,000 distinct CDR3 sequences, approximately 15% detected once. Sequenced input: blood. The receptors were sampled from a woman aged 40 to 49 with Graves' hyperthyroidism.

This clonotype was observed many times. This chain joins TRBV28 and TRBJ1-5, with D possibly matching TRBD1 (6 bases). Trimming took 5 bases from V and 0 from J, leaving 11 bases between them. Germline CDR1 is MDHEN and CDR2 is SYDVKM. CDR3 length: 15 residues. CDR3 loop: CASSPRQVSNQPQHF. CDR3 DNA sequence: TGTGCCAGCAGTCCCCGACAGGTTAGCAATCAGCCCCAGCATTTT.

This clonotype occurred a few times. The CDR3 DNA reads as TGTGCCAGCAGCCAAGGGACTAGCGGGAGAGGGACGAGGGACTACGAGCAGTACTTC. It codes for CASSQGTSGRGTRDYEQYF. This chain links TRBV3-1 with TRBJ2-7, with 13 bases identical to TRBD2. V was clipped by 1 base and J by 3 bases; unmatched bases: 12. Germline CDR1 and CDR2: LGHDT and YNNKEL (reference sequence). The CDR3 runs to 19 residues.

V is TRBV24-1 and J is TRBJ2-1, with D possibly matching TRBD1 (6 bases). Germline CDR1 KGHDR, CDR2 SFDVKD. V gave up 7 bases and J gave up 6 bases, with 12 bases separating them. This CDR3 contains 13 residues. The CDR3, as DNA: TGTGCCACCAGGGAACAGGGTACCAATGAGCAGTTCTTC. Amino acid sequence: CATREQGTNEQFF.

This clonotype was seen ten or more times. V and J are TRBV10-3 and TRBJ2-7; 12 bases are shared with TRBD2. Germline CDR1 is ENHRY and CDR2 is SYGVKD. The CDR3 is 14 amino acids. V shed 4 bases and J 4 bases; nucleotides not matched to a gene: 2. This CDR3 reads CAISATSGSYEQYF. The CDR3 coding sequence is TGTGCCATCAGTGCGACTAGCGGGAGTTACGAGCAGTACTTC.

This chain joins TRBV18 and TRBJ1-4, with TRBD1 as a possible D gene (6 bases). CDR1 and CDR2 from the germline V gene are KGHSH and LQKENI. The ends were cut back, 2 bases at V and 5 bases at J, with 9 bases in the middle. This CDR3 has 14 residues. The CDR3 protein is CASSPGGFNEKLFF. Written as DNA, the CDR3 is TGTGCCAGCTCACCAGGGGGCTTCAATGAAAAACTGTTTTTT.

In this sample, this clonotype turned up many times. V gene TRBV25-1 combines with J gene TRBJ1-2, with D perhaps TRBD1 (6 bases). Trimming took off 5 bases at V and 1 base at J, with 11 bases between the two ends. The CDR3 is 14 amino acids. Germline loops: CDR1 MGHDK, CDR2 SYGVNS. In nucleotides, the CDR3 is TGTGCCAGCAGTAGGACAGACAATAACTATGGCTACACCTTC. Translation: CASSRTDNNYGYTF.

The chain recombines TRBV6-1 with TRBJ2-5; 7 positions agree with TRBD1. The CDR3 contains 16 residues. V gave up 2 bases and J gave up 4 bases; unmatched junction bases: 10. Germline V gene data show CDR1 as MNHNS and CDR2 as SASEGT. The CDR3 spells CASSERGGVGGETQYF. The DNA for the CDR3 is TGTGCCAGCAGTGAACGAGGGGGCGTCGGTGGAGAGACCCAGTACTTC.

The chain uses TRBV6-1 and TRBJ2-7; D might be TRBD2 (6 bases). Germline V gene data show CDR1 as MNHNS and CDR2 as SASEGT. This CDR3 has 11 residues. Trimming left V 7 bases short and J 5 bases short, with 9 bases between. CDR3 loop: CASKWGDEQYF. The CDR3 DNA sequence: TGTGCCAGCAAGTGGGGGGACGAGCAGTACTTC.

This rearrangement joins TRBV15 to TRBJ1-1; 10 bases map to TRBD1. The CDR3 sequence is 18 residues long. From germline, CDR1 is LNHNV and CDR2 YYDKDF (reference sequence). The V and J ends lost 3 bases and 0 bases, in that order; junction bases with no gene match: 10. The CDR3 DNA reads TGTGCCACCAGCAGGCGGACAGGGGGAGTGGGGATGAACACTGAAGCTTTCTTT. This sequence encodes CATSRRTGGVGMNTEAFF.

This clonotype was counted between two and nine times. The chain combines TRBV19 with TRBJ1-1; possibly TRBD1 for D (5 bases). With 3 bases removed from V and 9 bases from J, the gap between germline ends came to 20 bases. The CDR3 covers 15 residues. Germline V gene lookup returns CDR1 LNHDA and CDR2 SQIVND (reference sequence). This CDR3 reads CASSIPSQLGEKAFF. As DNA, the CDR3 is TGTGCCAGTAGTATCCCCTCACAACTAGGGGAGAAAGCTTTCTTT.